This T cell receptor (beta chain) was recovered during a study of cytomegalovirus exposure and HLA in healthy donors. Study observations and caveats: V- and J-gene trimming of TCR beta was linked (in a later analysis) to a missense DCLRE1C variant. The authors enumerated some 160 TCR beta chains as linked to cytomegalovirus. Earlier analysis yielded a pattern in which most TCR beta V segments were productive about 90% or about 30% of the time. Based on reports, TCR beta sequences accurately predicted HLA-A and HLA-B alleles for most subjects.

The PCR ran on 60 Vbeta and 13 Jbeta primers. Some clones are missing from TCRdb's copy, which holds only in-frame ones; the method was immunoSEQ multiplex PCR. The sample includes 120,000 or so clones, 77% seen only once; the top ten take about 3.9%. As to this clone: The antigen is not known.

The CDR3 has 15 residues. Germline V lookup: CDR1 SGHKS, CDR2 YYEKEE (reference sequence). V was trimmed by 4 bases and J by 4 bases, leaving 14 bases between them. The chain links TRBV5-5 to TRBJ2-2; possible D gene TRBD1, 6 bases. The origin of this receptor is a human donor in good health. The specimen was PBMCs. The CDR3 loop reads CASSLLDSGTGELFF. DNA of the CDR3: TGTGCCAGCAGCCTGTTGGACAGCGGCACCGGGGAGCTGTTTTTT.